The clone carrying this TCR beta chain was seen a single time. These data originate in a study of T cell changes during pregnancy in multiple sclerosis. The CDR3 runs to 15 residues. Germline loops: CDR1 SGHTA, CDR2 FQGNSA. The ends were cut back, 3 bases at V and 0 bases at J, with 10 bases in the middle. Here immunoSEQ multiplex PCR was the method, and the copy in TCRdb shows in-frame clones only, minus some. The sample shows approximately 74,000 clones, around 85% of them seen only once. The receptor comes from a female donor with multiple sclerosis, enrolled in a pregnancy study. Source: peripheral blood, taken before pregnancy. This chain connects TRBV7-2 to TRBJ2-3; D ambiguous. The CDR3 spells CASSFQALSTDTQYF. For the CDR3, the DNA is TGTGCCAGCAGCTTCCAAGCACTGAGCACAGATACGCAGTATTTT.